This TCR beta chain is from a study of post-analysis software for immune sequencing data. The overall study: Several disease courses (relapsing-remitting, secondary progressive and progressive-relapsing) of multiple sclerosis were included. Whole-study results and caveats: TRBV segments more frequent in patients than in controls numbered a few and included TRBV5-6, TRBV5-1 and TRBV20-1.

The V and J ends lost 1 base and 5 bases respectively, with 11 bases between them. This CDR3 spans 14 amino acids. CDR1 is SGHTA and CDR2 is FQGNSA in the germline V gene. TCR beta cDNA libraries included unique molecular identifiers. MiXCR, applied by TCRdb to the PCR reads, yields one record per CDR3 protein. The profile covers roughly 400,000 distinct CDR3 sequences, with roughly 38% appearing a single time and 7.6% taken by the ten largest. This clonotype turned up a few times. As yet, its antigen is unknown. This chain joins TRBV7-2 and TRBJ1-1; D is unclear. The clonotype originates from a girl under 10 years old with multiple sclerosis. The sample comprised blood. The CDR3 sequence is CASSLVPGTTEAFF. In DNA form, the CDR3 reads TGTGCCAGCAGCTTAGTTCCCGGTACAACTGAAGCTTTCTTT. The whole variable domain, remainder taken from reference TRBV7-2 and TRBJ1-1, is GAGVSQSPSNKVTEKGKDVELRCDPISGHTALYWYRQSLGQGLEFLIYFQGNSAPDKSGLPSDRFSAERTGGSVSTLTIQRTQQEDSAVYLCASSLVPGTTEAFFGQGTRLTVV.